These T cell receptor beta chains were read from a single sample in a study of shared clonotypes between healthy human individuals. Sequencing used immunoSEQ multiplex PCR; TCRdb keeps in-frame clones, though not all of them. The table lists hundreds of thousands of clones, around 97% of them singletons, with 0.057% in the top ten. The sequencing sample was made of naive CD4+ T cells sorted from blood. These receptors came from a woman aged 25-40 years in good health. Both conserved end residues are trimmed from each CDR3. Fields, in order: V gene, clone size, J gene, CDR3 protein. Clone size is stated in some rows and not others, as once, few, many or a class when expanded.

TRBV27	.	TRBJ2-7	ASSLEGESEQY
TRBV11-2	.	TRBJ1-6	ASSLAMGNSPLH
TRBV7-8	.	TRBJ2-7	ASSLLAPGGSYEQY
TRBV18	.	TRBJ2-7	ASSTGGQYEQY
TRBV12-5	.	TRBJ2-7	ASGLSNTGLY
TRBV19	.	TRBJ2-2	ASSMGSENTGELF
TRBV19	.	TRBJ2-5	ASSIGMAGGQETQY
TRBV13	.	TRBJ1-4	ASSVGQPNEKLF
TRBV2	few	TRBJ1-1	ASSERTEAF
TRBV28	.	TRBJ2-7	ASTPRFSSYEQY
TRBV19	few	TRBJ1-4	ASSISREKLF
TRBV10-3	.	TRBJ1-5	AISPTGGNQPQH
TRBV2	.	TRBJ2-2	ASTRVGGFTGELF
TRBV30	.	TRBJ2-7	AWRRGTGGFYEQY
TRBV29-1	once	TRBJ2-3	SVRVGGRTDTQY
TRBV30	few	TRBJ1-5	AWSGTGGNQPQH
TRBV6-5	.	TRBJ1-6	ATRAGRRSPLH
TRBV19	.	TRBJ2-7	ASSNREGYEQY
TRBV11-1	.	TRBJ1-1	ASSLDPQGYGTEAF
TRBV4-1	.	TRBJ2-3	ASSQGTSTDTQY
TRBV27	.	TRBJ2-3	ASSYRYSTDTQY